The 9 T cell receptor beta chains listed next were all sequenced from one sample in a study of blood T cell repertoires in COVID-19 (dated by TCRdb to 2020 to 2021). Libraries were made using the immunoSEQ multiplex PCR assay. TCRdb took over this immuneACCESS table, retaining in-frame rearrangements with V and J assigned. Such tables are incomplete; in checked studies, under half of the missing clones stem from an unresolved V gene, and the remainder is unexplained. Across this sample there are a few hundred thousand clones, with 89% seen only once. Approximately 4.6% of the sample belongs to the ten largest clones. The sample was peripheral blood. These receptors originate from a woman aged 40 to 50 who had recovered from COVID-19.

The chain uses TRBV4-3 and TRBJ2-1; 7 nucleotides line up with TRBD2. V lost 2 bases and J lost 8; bases outside the gene matches: 9. CDR1 is LGHNA and CDR2 is YSLEER in the germline V gene. This CDR3 has 15 amino acids. The CDR3: CASSQLGASGDEQFF. The CDR3 region has the DNA TGCGCCAGCAGCCAATTAGGCGCTAGCGGCGATGAGCAGTTCTTC.

This chain links TRBV18 with TRBJ2-2; TRBD2 matches 8 bases. Trimming took 2 bases from V and 2 from J; bases not matched to a gene: 7. CDR1 and CDR2 from the germline V gene are KGHSH and LQKENI. CDR3 length: 17 residues. The CDR3 here is CASSPFLSGGNTGELFF. The CDR3 DNA is TGTGCCAGCTCACCATTCCTCAGCGGGGGCAACACCGGGGAGCTGTTTTTT.

J is TRBJ1-4 and V is TRBV5-1; unclear D gene. Trimming took 3 bases from V and 0 from J, leaving 6 bases between them. This CDR3 is built from 14 residues. Germline CDR1 SGHRS, CDR2 YFSETQ. The CDR3 reads CASSSLTTNEKLFF. CDR3 in DNA: TGCGCCAGCAGCTCACTAACAACTAATGAAAAACTGTTTTTT. Based on the CDR3 plus reference TRBV5-1 and TRBJ1-4, the full variable domain is KAGVTQTPRYLIKTRGQQVTLSCSPISGHRSVSWYQQTPGQGLQFLFEYFSETQRNKGNFPGRFSGRQFSNSRSEMNVSTLELGDSALYLCASSSLTTNEKLFFGSGTQLSVL.

Here the CDR3 reads CASSGLAESTDTQYF. The CDR3 bases are TGCGCCAGCAGCGGACTAGCGGAGAGCACAGATACGCAGTATTTT. The rearrangement joins TRBV10-2 to TRBJ2-3; the match to TRBD2 covers 10 bases. The CDR3 covers 15 residues. Losses at the gene ends were 6 bases for V and 0 bases for J; bases not matched to a gene: 3. Germline CDR1 and CDR2: WSHSY and SAAADI.

V gene TRBV13 combines with J gene TRBJ2-7; 8 positions agree with TRBD1. CDR3 length: 13 residues. After removal of 5 bases from V and 6 bases from J, the junction contained 6 bases not matched to a gene. Germline V gene lookup returns CDR1 PRHDT and CDR2 FYEKMQ (reference sequence). Written as DNA, the CDR3 is TGTGCCAGCAGCAGACAGGGGAAAGCCGAGCAGTACTTC. This translates into CASSRQGKAEQYF. Based on the CDR3 plus reference TRBV13 and TRBJ2-7, the full variable domain is AAGVIQSPRHLIKEKRETATLKCYPIPRHDTVYWYQQGPGQDPQFLISFYEKMQSDKGSIPDRFSAQQFSDYHSELNMSSLELGDSALYFCASSRQGKAEQYFGPGTRLTVT.

The rearrangement uses TRBV6-1 and TRBJ1-6, with 7 bases identical to TRBD1. The length of the CDR3 is 15 residues. The V gene's germline CDR1 is MNHNS and CDR2 SASEGT. V lost 3 bases to trimming and J lost 7 bases; unmatched junction nucleotides: 6. The CDR3 protein is CASSETGKANSPLHF. The CDR3 nucleotides are TGTGCCAGCAGTGAGACAGGGAAGGCCAATTCACCCCTCCACTTT.

The J gene is TRBJ1-1, the V gene TRBV19, with D hard to call. This CDR3 region has 14 residues. The germline V and J ends were trimmed by 2 bases and 1 base, with 8 bases remaining between them. The V gene's germline CDR1 is LNHDA and CDR2 SQIVND (reference sequence). In nucleotides, the CDR3 is TGTGCCAGTAGTATATCCGGAGCGAACACTGAAGCTTTCTTT. It is translated as CASSISGANTEAFF.

The chain combines TRBV7-2 with TRBJ1-4; perhaps TRBD1 as D (5 bases). CDR1 and CDR2 from the germline V gene are SGHTA and FQGNSA. The V gene lost 5 bases and the J gene lost 0 bases, with 7 bases spanning the gap. The CDR3 is 14 residues long. CDR3 protein: CASSAGPTNEKLFF. In DNA, the CDR3 is TGTGCCAGCAGCGCAGGGCCAACTAATGAAAAACTGTTTTTT.

The rearrangement uses TRBV7-9 and TRBJ2-2; unclear D gene. Trimming shortened V by 5 bases and J by 7 bases, and 14 bases separated the two germline ends. This CDR3 is 14 amino acids long. Germline values: CDR1 SEHNR, CDR2 FQNEAQ (reference sequence). CDR3 DNA sequence: TGTGCCAGCAGCCAAGACACCCTTGGCGGGGAGCTGTTTTTT. This sequence encodes CASSQDTLGGELFF. The entire variable domain, with the rest obtained from reference TRBV7-9 and TRBJ2-2, is as follows: DTGVSQNPRHKITKRGQNVTFRCDPISEHNRLYWYRQTLGQGPEFLTYFQNEAQLEKSRLLSDRFSAERPKGSFSTLEIQRTEQGDSAMYLCASSQDTLGGELFFGEGSRLTVL.